The T cell receptor beta chain described here comes from a study of T cell responses to AZD1222 COVID-19 vaccine. Measured with immunoSEQ multiplex PCR; TCRdb has only the in-frame clones, and not every one. The data contain about 140,000 clones, about 92% of them singletons. Regarding the study as a whole: Once two AZD1222 doses were given, Spike-specific TCR breadth and depth went up.

On this clone itself: Its antigen is currently unknown.

V was pared by 4 bases and J by 4 bases, with 11 bases of the junction left unmatched. Germline CDR1 reads SQVTM; CDR2 reads ANQGSEA. This CDR3 comprises 15 residues. The specimen comprised peripheral blood, sampled 28 days after the second AZD1222 dose. The source of this sequence is an adult who received the AZD1222 COVID-19 vaccine. This chain uses TRBV29-1 with TRBJ1-1; 8 positions match TRBD1. Here the CDR3 DNA reads TGCAGCGTTGTCCAGGGGGCGAGACGGGTCACTGAAGCTTTCTTT. It specifies CSVVQGARRVTEAFF.